These 17 T cell receptor beta chains originate from one sample sequenced in a study of blood T cell repertoires in COVID-19. Sequencing was performed with immunoSEQ multiplex PCR; in TCRdb, only in-frame clones are kept and a portion is missing. The sample holds under 400,000 clones, 88% seen once. The sequencing input was peripheral blood. All receptors come from a young woman with COVID-19, enrolled during active disease.

This chain connects TRBV28 to TRBJ2-3, with a possible D match to TRBD1 (5 bases). Between the trimmed V and J ends, which lost 6 bases and 4 bases, there was a span of 20 bases. This CDR3 comprises 16 residues. The V gene's germline CDR1 is MDHEN and CDR2 SYDVKM. DNA for the CDR3: TGTGCCAGCAGGGGCCGCGGACATTTCGGCCCAGATACGCAGTATTTT. Protein: CASRGRGHFGPDTQYF.

The V call is TRBV7-9, the J call TRBJ2-1, with D unclear. Trimming pared 5 bases from V and 11 bases from J, leaving 13 bases between. From germline, CDR1 is SEHNR and CDR2 FQNEAQ (reference sequence). There are 12 residues in the CDR3. The DNA of the CDR3 is TGTGCCAGCAGCCCTGTCTCAAGCAAGCAGTTCTTC. Its protein product is CASSPVSSKQFF.

The chain couples TRBV5-5 to TRBJ1-1, with D possibly matching TRBD1 (5 bases). The CDR3 contains 14 residues. V dropped 4 bases and J dropped 1 base, with 11 bases sitting between them. Germline CDR1 reads SGHKS; CDR2 reads YYEKEE (reference sequence). The CDR3 nucleotides are TGTGCCAGCAGCCCCTGGAGGGGGAACACTGAAGCTTTCTTT. This codes for CASSPWRGNTEAFF.

The chain uses TRBV2 and TRBJ2-5, with a weak D call TRBD2 (6 bases). The CDR3 loop spans 13 amino acids. Germline V gives CDR1 SNHLY, CDR2 FYNNEI. V lost 8 bases and J 5 bases, leaving 15 bases between the germline ends. CDR3 region: CASGAVGGETQYF. In nucleotides, the CDR3 is TGTGCCAGCGGAGCGGTTGGAGGGGAGACCCAGTACTTC.

This chain connects TRBV14 to TRBJ2-7, with a possible D match to TRBD2 (5 bases). The ends were cut back, 1 base at V and 1 base at J, with 11 bases in the middle. CDR1 and CDR2 from the germline V gene are SGHDN and FVKESK. There are 15 residues in the CDR3. The CDR3 nucleotides read TGTGCCAGCAGCCAAGGTGGAGGCCTATCCTACGAGCAGTACTTC. Its protein is CASSQGGGLSYEQYF.

This clone was counted between two and nine times. The gene calls are TRBV7-2 and TRBJ2-1, with 10 nucleotides matching TRBD2. Germline CDR1 and CDR2: SGHTA and FQGNSA. The CDR3 is 15 residues long. Trimming removed 3 bases from V and 4 bases from J; junction bases left unmatched: 3. CDR3 DNA sequence: TGTGCCAGCAGCTTGCTAGCGGGGGAGTACAATGAGCAGTTCTTC. It is translated as CASSLLAGEYNEQFF.

The chain is built from TRBV19 and TRBJ2-7; 13 bases agree with TRBD2. J lost 6 bases, V lost 5 bases, and 7 bases had no gene match. Germline V gives CDR1 LNHDA, CDR2 SQIVND (reference sequence). This CDR3 comprises 15 residues. CDR3 sequence reads: CASSVRLAGGAEQYF. The CDR3 DNA reads as TGTGCCAGTAGTGTACGACTAGCGGGGGGAGCCGAGCAGTACTTC.

The chain employs TRBV30 and TRBJ1-4; the match to TRBD1 covers 9 bases. Germline V gene data show CDR1 as GTSNPN and CDR2 as SVGIG (reference sequence). The junction had 6 bases not matched to a gene; V was cut back by 5 bases and J by 8 bases. This CDR3 contains 13 residues. The CDR3 sequence: CAWSRDRAEKLFF. Written as DNA, the CDR3 is TGTGCCTGGTCCCGGGACAGGGCGGAAAAACTGTTTTTT. The full variable domain, in which reference TRBV30 and TRBJ1-4 provide the parts outside the CDR3, is SQTIHQWPATLVQPVGSPLSLECTVEGTSNPNLYWYRQAAGRGLQLLFYSVGIGQISSEVPQNLSASRPQDRQFILSSKKLLLSDSGFYLCAWSRDRAEKLFFGSGTQLSVL.

This chain links TRBV7-9 with TRBJ2-1, with 12 bases lining up with TRBD2. Germline CDR1 reads SEHNR; CDR2 reads FQNEAQ (reference sequence). CDR3 length equals 17 residues. J lost 6 bases, V lost 4 bases, and 10 bases had no gene match. The CDR3 DNA follows: TGTGCCAGCAGCTACCCCCGAGCTAGCGGGGGGGCCAATGAGCAGTTCTTC. Translated: CASSYPRASGGANEQFF.

The chain carries TRBV12-3 or TRBV12-4 and TRBJ1-5; D gene uncertain. V gave up 6 bases and J gave up 4 bases, with 10 bases separating them. This CDR3 region has 13 residues. CDR3 amino acids: CASSLRENQPQHF. CDR3 in DNA: TGTGCCAGCAGCCTGCGGGAGAATCAGCCCCAGCATTTT.

This clone has just one count. The V gene is TRBV19, the J gene TRBJ2-7; D possibly corresponds to TRBD1 (6 bases). This CDR3 spans 11 amino acids. Germline V gene lookup returns CDR1 LNHDA and CDR2 SQIVND (reference sequence). As DNA, the CDR3 is TGTCCCTCCTCGGACAGCTACGAGCAGTACTTC. Protein sequence: CPSSDSYEQYF.

This chain connects TRBV5-1 to TRBJ2-2, with 10 positions matching TRBD1. The length of the CDR3 is 17 residues. V gave up 0 bases and J gave up 4 bases; unmatched junction bases: 6. The germline V gene has CDR1 SGHRS and CDR2 YFSETQ. The CDR3 DNA follows: TGCGCCAGCAGCTTGGGCGTTTGGGACAGGGGCACCGGGGAGCTGTTTTTT. Translated: CASSLGVWDRGTGELFF.

CDR3: CASRGQGDSPLHF. The CDR3 DNA is TGTGCCAGCAGGGGACAGGGTGATTCACCCCTCCACTTT. The chain combines TRBV6-5 with TRBJ1-6, with 9 bases that match TRBD1. The CDR3 sequence is 13 residues long. V lost 6 bases, J lost 8 bases, and 2 bases stayed unmatched. The germline CDR1 and CDR2 sequences are MNHEY and SVGAGI.

The genes are TRBV12-3 or TRBV12-4 and TRBJ1-1, with 9 bases that match TRBD1. CDR3 length: 13 amino acids. Trimming at V came to 6 bases and at J to 11 bases, leaving 10 bases not matched to a gene. The CDR3 protein is CASRPNRGLSAFF. The CDR3 DNA reads as TGTGCCAGCAGGCCAAACAGGGGGCTGAGTGCTTTCTTT.

This chain's CDR3 is CASSLMGQGVSSDGYTF. The CDR3 nucleotides read TGTGCCAGCTCACTGATGGGACAGGGTGTTTCGTCAGATGGCTACACCTTC. The chain recombines TRBV18 with TRBJ1-2; TRBD1 matches 9 bases. This CDR3 is built from 17 residues. Germline-derived CDR1 and CDR2 are KGHSH and LQKENI. V shed 4 bases, J shed 6 bases, and the junction held 15 bases outside the gene matches.

The chain employs TRBV11-2 and TRBJ2-1; D is unresolved. Germline CDR1 and CDR2: SGHAT and FQNNGV. This CDR3 spans 12 amino acids. V gave up 0 bases and J gave up 10 bases, with 7 bases separating them. CDR3 nucleotides: TGTGCCAGCAGCTTAGAGAGGCGGGAGCAGTTCTTC. Amino acid sequence: CASSLERREQFF.

V gene TRBV6-6 combines with J gene TRBJ1-1; a weak D match, TRBD1 (5 bases). Germline V lookup: CDR1 MNHNY, CDR2 SVGAGI (reference sequence). Trimming left V 0 bases short and J 7 bases short, with 15 bases between. The CDR3 has 15 amino acids. CDR3 coding DNA: TGTGCCAGCAGTTACTCAGGGACTAAATTCATTGAAGCTTTCTTT. This codes for CASSYSGTKFIEAFF.